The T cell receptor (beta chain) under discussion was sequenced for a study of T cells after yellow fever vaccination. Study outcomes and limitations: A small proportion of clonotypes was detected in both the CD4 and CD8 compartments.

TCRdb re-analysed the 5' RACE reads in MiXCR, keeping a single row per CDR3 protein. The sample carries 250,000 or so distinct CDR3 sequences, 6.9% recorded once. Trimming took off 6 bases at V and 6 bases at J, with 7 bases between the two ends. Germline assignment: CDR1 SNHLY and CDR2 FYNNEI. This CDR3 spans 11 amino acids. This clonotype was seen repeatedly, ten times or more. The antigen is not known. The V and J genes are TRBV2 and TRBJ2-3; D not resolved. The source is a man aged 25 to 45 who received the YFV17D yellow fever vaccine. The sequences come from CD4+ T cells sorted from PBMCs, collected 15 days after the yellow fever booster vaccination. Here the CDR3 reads CASSPMDTQYF. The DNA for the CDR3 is TGTGCCAGCAGCCCTATGGATACGCAGTATTTT.